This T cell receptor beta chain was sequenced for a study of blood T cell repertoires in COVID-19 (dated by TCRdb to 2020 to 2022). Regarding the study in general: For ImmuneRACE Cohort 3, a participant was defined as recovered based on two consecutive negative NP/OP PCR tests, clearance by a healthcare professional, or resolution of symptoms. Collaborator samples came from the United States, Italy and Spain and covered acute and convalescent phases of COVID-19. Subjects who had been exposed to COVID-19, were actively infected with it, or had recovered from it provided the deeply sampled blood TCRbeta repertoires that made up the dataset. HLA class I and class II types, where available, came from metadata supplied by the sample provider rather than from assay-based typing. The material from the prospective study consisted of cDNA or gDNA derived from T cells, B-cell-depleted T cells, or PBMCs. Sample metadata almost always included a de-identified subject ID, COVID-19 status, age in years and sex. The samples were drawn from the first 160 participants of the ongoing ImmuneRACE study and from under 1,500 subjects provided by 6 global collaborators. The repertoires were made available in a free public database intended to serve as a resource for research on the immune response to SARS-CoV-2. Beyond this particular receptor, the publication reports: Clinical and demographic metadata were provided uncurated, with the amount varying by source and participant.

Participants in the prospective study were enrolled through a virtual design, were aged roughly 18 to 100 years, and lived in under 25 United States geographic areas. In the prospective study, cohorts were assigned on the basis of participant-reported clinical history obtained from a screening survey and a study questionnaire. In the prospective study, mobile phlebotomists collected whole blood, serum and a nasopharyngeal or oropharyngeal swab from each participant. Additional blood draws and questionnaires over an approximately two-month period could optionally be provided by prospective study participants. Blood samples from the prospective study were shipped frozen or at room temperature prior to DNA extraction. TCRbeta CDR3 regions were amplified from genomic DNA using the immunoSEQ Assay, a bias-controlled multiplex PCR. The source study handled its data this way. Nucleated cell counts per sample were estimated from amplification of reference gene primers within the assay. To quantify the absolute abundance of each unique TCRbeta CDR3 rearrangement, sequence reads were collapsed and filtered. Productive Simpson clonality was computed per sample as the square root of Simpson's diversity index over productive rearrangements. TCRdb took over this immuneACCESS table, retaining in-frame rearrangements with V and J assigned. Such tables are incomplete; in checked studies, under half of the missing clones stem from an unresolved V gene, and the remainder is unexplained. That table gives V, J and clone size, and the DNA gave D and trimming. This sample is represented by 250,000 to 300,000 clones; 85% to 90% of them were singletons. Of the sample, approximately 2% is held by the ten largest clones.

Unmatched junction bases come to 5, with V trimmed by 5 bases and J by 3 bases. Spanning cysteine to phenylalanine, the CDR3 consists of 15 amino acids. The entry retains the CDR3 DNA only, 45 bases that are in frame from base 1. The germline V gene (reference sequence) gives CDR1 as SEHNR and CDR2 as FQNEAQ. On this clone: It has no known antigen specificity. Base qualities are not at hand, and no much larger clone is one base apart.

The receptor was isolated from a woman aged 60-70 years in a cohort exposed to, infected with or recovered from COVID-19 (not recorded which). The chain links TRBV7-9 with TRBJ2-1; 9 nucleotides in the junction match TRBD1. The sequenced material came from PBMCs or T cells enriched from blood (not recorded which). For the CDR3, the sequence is CASSPGQGNYNEQFF. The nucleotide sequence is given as TGTGCCAGCAGCCCCGGACAGGGGAACTACAATGAGCAGTTCTTC.